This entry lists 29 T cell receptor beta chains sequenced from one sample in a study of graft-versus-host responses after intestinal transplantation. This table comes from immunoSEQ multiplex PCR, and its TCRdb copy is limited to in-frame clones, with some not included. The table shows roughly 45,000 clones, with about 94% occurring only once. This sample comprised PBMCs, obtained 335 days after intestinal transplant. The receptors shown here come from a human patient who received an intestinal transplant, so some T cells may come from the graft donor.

CDR3 sequence reads: CASSHTGELFF. The CDR3 DNA sequence: TGTGCCAGCAGTCACACCGGGGAGCTGTTTTTT. The J gene is TRBJ2-2, the V gene TRBV27; D unclear. CDR3 length equals 11 residues. Germline CDR1 and CDR2: MNHEY and SMNVEV (reference sequence). V was clipped by 5 bases and J by 3 bases, with 1 base between them.

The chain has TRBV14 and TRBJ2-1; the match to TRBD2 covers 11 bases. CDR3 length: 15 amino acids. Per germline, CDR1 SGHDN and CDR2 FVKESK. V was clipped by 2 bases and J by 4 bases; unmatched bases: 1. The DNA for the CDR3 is TGTGCCAGCAGCCAACTAGCGGGGGGTTACAATGAGCAGTTCTTC. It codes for CASSQLAGGYNEQFF.

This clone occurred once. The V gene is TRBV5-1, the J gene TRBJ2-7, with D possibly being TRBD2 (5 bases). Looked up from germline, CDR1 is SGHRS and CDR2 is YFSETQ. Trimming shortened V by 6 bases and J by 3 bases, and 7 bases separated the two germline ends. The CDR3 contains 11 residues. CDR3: CASKGSYEQYF. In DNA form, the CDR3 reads TGCGCCAGCAAAGGGAGCTACGAGCAGTACTTC.

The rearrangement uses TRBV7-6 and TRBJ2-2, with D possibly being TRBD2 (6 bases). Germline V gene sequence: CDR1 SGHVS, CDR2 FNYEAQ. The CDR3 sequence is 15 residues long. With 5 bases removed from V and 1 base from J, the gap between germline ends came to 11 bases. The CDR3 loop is CASSAGLGNTGELFF. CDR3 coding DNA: TGTGCCAGCAGCGCGGGACTCGGGAACACCGGGGAGCTGTTTTTT.

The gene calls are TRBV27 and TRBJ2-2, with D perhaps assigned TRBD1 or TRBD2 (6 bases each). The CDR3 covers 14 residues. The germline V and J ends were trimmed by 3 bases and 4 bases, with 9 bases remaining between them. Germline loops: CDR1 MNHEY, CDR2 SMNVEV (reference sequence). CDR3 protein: CASSFGGVTGELFF. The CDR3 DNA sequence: TGTGCCAGCAGTTTCGGGGGCGTCACCGGGGAGCTGTTTTTT.

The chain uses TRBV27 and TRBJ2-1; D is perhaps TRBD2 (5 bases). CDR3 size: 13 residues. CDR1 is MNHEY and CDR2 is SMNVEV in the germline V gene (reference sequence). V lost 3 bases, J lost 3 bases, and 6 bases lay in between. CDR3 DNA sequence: TGTGCCAGCAGTTTTGAGGGCTACAATGAGCAGTTCTTC. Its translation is CASSFEGYNEQFF.

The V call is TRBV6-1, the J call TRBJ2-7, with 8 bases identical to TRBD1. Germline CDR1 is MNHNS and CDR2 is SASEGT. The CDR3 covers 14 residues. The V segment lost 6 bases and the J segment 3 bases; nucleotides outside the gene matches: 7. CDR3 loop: CASSAGTGRYEQYF. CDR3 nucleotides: TGTGCCAGCAGCGCCGGGACAGGCCGCTACGAGCAGTACTTC.

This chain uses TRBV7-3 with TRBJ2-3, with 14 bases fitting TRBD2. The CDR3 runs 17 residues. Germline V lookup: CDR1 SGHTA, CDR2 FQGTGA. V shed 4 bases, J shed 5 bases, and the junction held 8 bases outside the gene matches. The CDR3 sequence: CASSSRTTSGREDTQYF. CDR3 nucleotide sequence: TGTGCCAGCAGCTCACGGACGACTAGCGGGAGGGAAGATACGCAGTATTTT.

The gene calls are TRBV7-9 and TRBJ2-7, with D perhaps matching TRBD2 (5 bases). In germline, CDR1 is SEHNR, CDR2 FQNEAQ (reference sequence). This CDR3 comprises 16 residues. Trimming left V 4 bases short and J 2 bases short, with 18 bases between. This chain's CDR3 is CASSSSEGGPTYEQYF. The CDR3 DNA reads TGTGCCAGCAGCTCCAGCGAAGGAGGCCCCACCTACGAGCAGTACTTC.

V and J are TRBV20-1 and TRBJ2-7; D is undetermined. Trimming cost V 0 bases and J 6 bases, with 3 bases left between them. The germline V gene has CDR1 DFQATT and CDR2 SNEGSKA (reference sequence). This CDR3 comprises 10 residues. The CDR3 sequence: CSARDREQYF. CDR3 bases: TGCAGTGCTAGAGATCGCGAGCAGTACTTC.

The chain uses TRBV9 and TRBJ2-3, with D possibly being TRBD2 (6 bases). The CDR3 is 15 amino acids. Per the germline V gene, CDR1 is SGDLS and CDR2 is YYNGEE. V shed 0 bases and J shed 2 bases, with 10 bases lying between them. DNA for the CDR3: TGTGCCAGCAGCGTAGGTAGCGGAATCACAGATACGCAGTATTTT. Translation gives CASSVGSGITDTQYF.

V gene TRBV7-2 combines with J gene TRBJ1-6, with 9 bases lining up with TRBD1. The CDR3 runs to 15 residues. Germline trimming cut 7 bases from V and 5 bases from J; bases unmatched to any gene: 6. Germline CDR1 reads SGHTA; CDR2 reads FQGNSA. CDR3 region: CASNPGQGDNSPLHF. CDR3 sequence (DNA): TGTGCCAGCAACCCGGGACAGGGTGATAATTCACCCCTCCACTTT.

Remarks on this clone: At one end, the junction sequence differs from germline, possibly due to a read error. In DNA, the CDR3 is TGTGCTTGTGGTCGCGGCCATCCCGGGGAGGGTGGCTACACCTTC. It translates to CACGRGHPGEGGYTF. The J gene is TRBJ1-2, the V gene TRBV12-5; D not resolved. Per germline, CDR1 LGHNT and CDR2 FRNRAP. This CDR3 spans 15 amino acids. Full variable domain (remainder filled in from reference TRBV12-5 and TRBJ1-2): DARVTQTPRHKVTEMGQEVTMRCQPILGHNTVFWYRQTMMQGLELLAYFRNRAPLDDSGMPKDRFSAEMPDATLATLKIQPSEPRDSAVYFCACGRGHPGEGGYTFGSGTRLTVV.

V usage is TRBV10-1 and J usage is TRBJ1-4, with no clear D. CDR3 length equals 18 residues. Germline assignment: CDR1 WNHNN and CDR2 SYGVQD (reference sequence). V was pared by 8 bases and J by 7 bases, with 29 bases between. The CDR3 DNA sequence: TGCGCCAGCCAGCCAAAGGGTTTCGGGATCAAGGTGGGTGAAAAACTGTTTTTT. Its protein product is CASQPKGFGIKVGEKLFF.

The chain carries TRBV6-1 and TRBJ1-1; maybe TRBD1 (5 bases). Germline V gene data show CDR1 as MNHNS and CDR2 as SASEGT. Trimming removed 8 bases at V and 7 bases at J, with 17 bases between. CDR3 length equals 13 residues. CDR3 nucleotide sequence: TGTGCCAGCTTTGGGACTGGGGCCTTTGAAGCTTTCTTT. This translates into CASFGTGAFEAFF.

CDR3 region: CASSLYTWTGKTDTQYF. CDR3 sequence (DNA): TGTGCCAGCAGTCTCTATACCTGGACAGGGAAGACAGATACGCAGTATTTT. V usage is TRBV27 and J usage is TRBJ2-3, with 8 bases aligning to TRBD1. This CDR3 has 17 amino acids. J lost 3 bases, V lost 5 bases, and 13 bases had no gene match. Germline CDR1 reads MNHEY; CDR2 reads SMNVEV (reference sequence).

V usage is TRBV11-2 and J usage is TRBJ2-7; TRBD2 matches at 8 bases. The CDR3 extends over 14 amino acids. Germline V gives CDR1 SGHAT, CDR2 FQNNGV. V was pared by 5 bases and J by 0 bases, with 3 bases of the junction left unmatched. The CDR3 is CASSRGRSSYEQYF. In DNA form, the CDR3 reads TGTGCCAGCAGCCGCGGGAGGAGCTCCTACGAGCAGTACTTC.

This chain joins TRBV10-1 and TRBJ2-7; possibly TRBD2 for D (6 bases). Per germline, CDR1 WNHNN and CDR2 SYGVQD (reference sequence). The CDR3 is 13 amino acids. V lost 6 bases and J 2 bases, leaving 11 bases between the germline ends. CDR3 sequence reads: CASSRDLAYEQYF. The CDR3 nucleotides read TGCGCCAGCAGCCGGGACTTGGCCTACGAGCAGTACTTC.

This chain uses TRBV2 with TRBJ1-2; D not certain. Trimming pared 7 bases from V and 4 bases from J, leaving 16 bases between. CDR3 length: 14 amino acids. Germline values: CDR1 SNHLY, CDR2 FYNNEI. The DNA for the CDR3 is TGTGCCAGCATGGTGGGTCTGGGAGGCTATGGCTACACCTTC. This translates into CASMVGLGGYGYTF.

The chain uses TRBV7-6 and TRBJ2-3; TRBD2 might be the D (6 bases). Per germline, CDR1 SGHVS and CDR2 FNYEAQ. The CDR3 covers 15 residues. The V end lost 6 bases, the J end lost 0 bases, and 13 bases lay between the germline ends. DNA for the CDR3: TGTGCCAGCAGGATCTCTGCGGGGAGCACAGATACGCAGTATTTT. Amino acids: CASRISAGSTDTQYF. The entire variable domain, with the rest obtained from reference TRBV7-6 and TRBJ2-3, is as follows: GAGVSQSPRYKVTKRGQDVALRCDPISGHVSLYWYRQALGQGPEFLTYFNYEAQQDKSGLPNDRFSAERPEGSISTLTIQRTEQRDSAMYRCASRISAGSTDTQYFGPGTRLTVL.

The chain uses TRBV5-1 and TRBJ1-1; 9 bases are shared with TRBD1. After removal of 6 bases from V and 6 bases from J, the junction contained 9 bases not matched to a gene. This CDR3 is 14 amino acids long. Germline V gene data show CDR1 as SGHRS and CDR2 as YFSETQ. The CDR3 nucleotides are TGCGCCAGCACCGAACAGGGGGCCGAATCTGAAGCTTTCTTT. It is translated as CASTEQGAESEAFF.

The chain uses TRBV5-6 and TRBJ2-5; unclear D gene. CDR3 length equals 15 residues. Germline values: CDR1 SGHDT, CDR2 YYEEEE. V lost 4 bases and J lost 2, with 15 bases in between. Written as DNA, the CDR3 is TGTGCCAGCAGCCCCGCCCGGGCGATACAAGAGACCCAGTACTTC. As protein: CASSPARAIQETQYF.

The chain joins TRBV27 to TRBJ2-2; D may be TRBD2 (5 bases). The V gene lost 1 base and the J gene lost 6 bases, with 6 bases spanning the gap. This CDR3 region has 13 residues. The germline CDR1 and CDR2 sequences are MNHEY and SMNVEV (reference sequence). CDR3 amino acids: CASSLWGAGELFF. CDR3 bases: TGTGCCAGCAGTTTATGGGGAGCCGGGGAGCTGTTTTTT.

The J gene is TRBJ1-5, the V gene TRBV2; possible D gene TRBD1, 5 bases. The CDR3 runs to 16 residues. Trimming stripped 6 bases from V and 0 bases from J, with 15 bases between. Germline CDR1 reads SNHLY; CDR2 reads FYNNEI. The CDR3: CASRSPTDYSNQPQHF. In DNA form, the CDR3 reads TGTGCCAGCAGATCACCGACAGATTATAGCAATCAGCCCCAGCATTTT.

Here the CDR3 reads CASSIGEGNQPQHF. CDR3 in DNA: TGTGCCAGTAGTATAGGGGAGGGGAATCAGCCCCAGCATTTT. The V gene is TRBV19, the J gene TRBJ1-5; D is perhaps TRBD1 (5 bases). Germline V gene lookup returns CDR1 LNHDA and CDR2 SQIVND (reference sequence). V lost 1 base and J 4 bases, leaving 8 bases between the germline ends. The CDR3 spans 14 residues. Looking up the rest from reference TRBV19 and TRBJ1-5 gives the full variable domain: DGGITQSPKYLFRKEGQNVTLSCEQNLNHDAMYWYRQDPGQGLRLIYYSQIVNDFQKGDIAEGYSVSREKKESFPLTVTSAQKNPTAFYLCASSIGEGNQPQHFGDGTRLSIL.

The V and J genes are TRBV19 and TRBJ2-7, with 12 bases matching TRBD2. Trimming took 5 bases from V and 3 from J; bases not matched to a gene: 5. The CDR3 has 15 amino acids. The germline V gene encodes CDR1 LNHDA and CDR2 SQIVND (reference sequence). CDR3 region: CASSLTSGSHYEQYF. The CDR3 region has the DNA TGTGCCAGTAGTTTGACTAGCGGGAGCCACTACGAGCAGTACTTC.

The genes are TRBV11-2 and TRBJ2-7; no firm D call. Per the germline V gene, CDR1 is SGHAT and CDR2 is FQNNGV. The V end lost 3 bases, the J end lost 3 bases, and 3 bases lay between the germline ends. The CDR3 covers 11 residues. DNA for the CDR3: TGTGCCAGCAGCTTGGTCTACGAGCAGTACTTC. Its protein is CASSLVYEQYF.

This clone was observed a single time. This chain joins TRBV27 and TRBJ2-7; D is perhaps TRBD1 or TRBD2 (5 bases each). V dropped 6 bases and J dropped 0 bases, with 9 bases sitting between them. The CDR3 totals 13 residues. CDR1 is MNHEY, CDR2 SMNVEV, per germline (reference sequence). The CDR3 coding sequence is TGTGCCAGCAGCCGGGACGGCTCCTACGAGCAGTACTTC. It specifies CASSRDGSYEQYF.

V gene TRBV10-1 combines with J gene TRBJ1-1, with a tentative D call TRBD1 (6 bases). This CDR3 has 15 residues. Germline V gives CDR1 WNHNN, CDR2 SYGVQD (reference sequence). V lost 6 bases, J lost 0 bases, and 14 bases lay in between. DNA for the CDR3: TGCGCCAGCAGCGTCGCGGACAGACTGAACACTGAAGCTTTCTTT. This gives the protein CASSVADRLNTEAFF.